The clone carrying this T cell receptor beta chain has ten or more counts. The entry originates in a study of read filtering for tumor transcriptome and immune sequencing. This library used around 400 ng RNA and molecular barcoded adaptors spanning alpha/delta and beta/gamma chains. TCRdb reanalysed the reads using MiXCR and keeps one entry per CDR3 protein. The sample has 30,000 to 45,000 distinct CDR3 sequences, 14% seen once; the top ten hold around 6.5%. V lost 1 base, J lost 0 bases, and 9 bases lay in between. CDR1 MGHRA and CDR2 YSYEKL come from the germline V gene. The CDR3 is 16 residues long.

This rearrangement joins TRBV4-1 to TRBJ1-4; D is uncertain. The sample consisted of a population of CD138-negative cells sorted from bone marrow. This receptor was taken from a donor aged 40 or older with multiple myeloma. The CDR3 DNA reads TGCGCCAGCAGCCAAGTTACGGCAGCAACTAATGAAAAACTGTTTTTT. It translates to CASSQVTAATNEKLFF.